The 14 T cell receptor beta chains below were found in one sample sequenced in a study of CD8 T cells in ankylosing spondylitis. TCRdb reprocessed the 5' RACE reads with MiXCR, giving one entry per CDR3 protein. The repertoire includes 150,000 to 200,000 distinct CDR3 sequences, roughly 11% of them detected once, and under 35% sits in the top ten. The material sequenced was blood, either unsorted or a sorted T cell fraction (not recorded which). The origin of the receptors is a male donor with ankylosing spondylitis or in good health (not recorded which).

The chain has TRBV11-3 and TRBJ2-7; D ambiguous. Germline V gene lookup returns CDR1 SGHNT and CDR2 YENEEA. V was shortened by 1 base and J by 8 bases, with 6 bases between the two germline ends. The CDR3 totals 11 residues. DNA of the CDR3: TGTGCCAGCAGCTTAGCCGGTCAGCAGTACTTC. As protein: CASSLAGQQYF.

This clonotype was recorded a few times. J is TRBJ2-5 and V is TRBV24-1, with 9 bases aligning to TRBD2. The V gene's germline CDR1 is KGHDR and CDR2 SFDVKD. This CDR3 has 16 residues. The J segment lost 1 base and the V segment lost 4 bases, leaving 6 bases of the junction unmatched. The CDR3 nucleotides read TGTGCCACCAGTGACCCGACTAGCGGACCCCAAGAGACCCAGTACTTC. This codes for CATSDPTSGPQETQYF.

To note about this clonotype: An end of the junction differs from the germline gene, which may be a read error. The chain links TRBV10-3 to TRBJ1-1; D might be TRBD1 (6 bases). Germline V CDR1 and CDR2: ENHRY, SYGVKD. The CDR3 sequence is 13 residues long. The CDR3, as DNA: TGTGTCATCAGCCAGAACAGGGACACTGAAGCTTTCTTT. The encoded protein is CVISQNRDTEAFF.

The sample holds a few counts of this clonotype. A read error may explain this, as a much larger clone is one base away. The chain uses TRBV4-2 and TRBJ2-2; D tentatively fits TRBD1 or TRBD2 (5 bases each). CDR3 length equals 15 residues. Looked up from germline, CDR1 is LGHNA and CDR2 is YNFKEQ. The CDR3 is CASSQDRQNTGALFF. CDR3 nucleotide sequence: TGTGCCAGCAGCCAAGACCGACAAAACACCGGGGCGCTGTTTTTT.

This clonotype was counted many times. The chain links TRBV29-1 to TRBJ1-2; D is ambiguous. The ends were cut back, 0 bases at V and 6 bases at J, with 14 bases in the middle. CDR1 and CDR2 (germline): SQVTM, ANQGSEA. The CDR3 loop spans 14 amino acids. CDR3 in amino acids: CSVEDRGGRNGYTF. The CDR3 DNA reads as TGCAGCGTTGAAGATAGAGGCGGGCGCAATGGCTACACCTTC.

This clonotype was recorded a few times. This chain connects TRBV18 to TRBJ1-2; 9 bases map to TRBD1. The CDR3 loop spans 18 amino acids. After removal of 6 bases from V and 4 bases from J, the junction contained 18 bases not matched to a gene. Germline CDR1 is KGHSH and CDR2 is LQKENI. The CDR3 DNA sequence: TGTGCCAGCTCTCCGGGACAGGGTTCTACTGCCGGGCCCTATGGCTACACCTTC. Amino acid sequence: CASSPGQGSTAGPYGYTF.

This clonotype came up many times. The chain carries TRBV5-5 and TRBJ2-1; 9 bases match TRBD1. The CDR3 is 15 amino acids. Germline V gene lookup returns CDR1 SGHKS and CDR2 YYEKEE (reference sequence). V lost 3 bases, J lost 4 bases, and 5 bases stayed unmatched. CDR3 protein: CASSYSGTGYNEQFF. Written as DNA, the CDR3 is TGTGCCAGCAGCTACTCCGGGACAGGGTACAATGAGCAGTTCTTC.

Note on this clonotype: This sequence may be a read error, since a much larger clone differs from it by one base. J is TRBJ2-1 and V is TRBV3-1, with 9 bases identical to TRBD2. This CDR3 comprises 15 residues. CDR1 is LGHDT and CDR2 is YNNKEL in the germline V gene (reference sequence). CDR3: CTSSQTASGNNEQFF. CDR3 sequence (DNA): TGTACCAGCAGCCAAACAGCTAGCGGGAACAATGAGCAGTTCTTC.

This clonotype was seen ten or more times. CDR3 amino acids: CASSQARQGAGYYGYTF. The DNA for the CDR3 is TGCGCCAGCAGCCAAGCCCGACAGGGGGCGGGCTACTATGGCTACACCTTC. The rearrangement uses TRBV4-3 and TRBJ1-2; 10 positions agree with TRBD1. In germline, CDR1 is LGHNA, CDR2 YSLEER. The CDR3 has 17 residues. With 1 base clipped from V and 3 bases from J, the junction kept 8 bases outside the gene matches.

The V gene is TRBV5-1, the J gene TRBJ1-3, with D hard to call. The V end was cut by 4 bases, the J end by 4 bases, with 15 bases between. The CDR3 totals 15 residues. Germline V lookup: CDR1 SGHRS, CDR2 YFSETQ. Here the CDR3 reads CASSPWTSSGNTIYF. The CDR3 bases are TGCGCCAGCAGCCCATGGACGAGCTCGGGAAACACCATATATTTT.

The table lists this clonotype with a few counts. The chain uses TRBV7-4 and TRBJ1-2; D is perhaps TRBD1 (6 bases). This CDR3 is built from 17 residues. Germline V CDR1 and CDR2: SGHVT, SQSDAQ. Trimming removed 0 bases at V and 4 bases at J, with 18 bases between. DNA for the CDR3: TGTGCCAGCAGCTTAGCGGGTGGGACACCGAGACCCTATGGCTACACCTTC. This codes for CASSLAGGTPRPYGYTF.

The gene calls are TRBV28 and TRBJ2-3; TRBD1 is a possible D gene (6 bases). From germline, CDR1 is MDHEN and CDR2 SYDVKM. The CDR3 runs to 16 residues. Trimming took off 7 bases at V and 5 bases at J, with 22 bases between the two ends. The CDR3 DNA follows: TGTGCCAGCACCAAACGGAGACAGGCCGAAGGAGATACGCAGTATTTT. Amino acid sequence: CASTKRRQAEGDTQYF.

CDR3 residues: CASSPRGRLGKLFF. As DNA, the CDR3 is TGTGCCAGCAGCCCCCGGGGACGCCTGGGCAAACTGTTTTTT. This rearrangement joins TRBV7-9 to TRBJ1-4, with D perhaps TRBD1 (5 bases). Germline CDR1 SEHNR, CDR2 FQNEAQ (reference sequence). V lost 5 bases, J lost 11 bases, and 18 bases lay in between. The CDR3 spans 14 residues.

This clonotype was counted at least ten times. The chain employs TRBV15 and TRBJ1-6, with 7 bases fitting TRBD1. The CDR3 sequence is 18 residues long. The germline gives CDR1 LNHNV, CDR2 YYDKDF (reference sequence). The V gene end was trimmed by 0 bases and the J gene end by 1 base; junction bases not matched to a gene: 6. The CDR3 protein is CATSRDGDSNSYNSPLHF. The CDR3 DNA reads TGTGCCACCAGCAGAGATGGGGACAGCAATTCCTATAATTCACCCCTCCACTTT. The entire variable domain, with the rest obtained from reference TRBV15 and TRBJ1-6, is as follows: DAMVIQNPRYQVTQFGKPVTLSCSQTLNHNVMYWYQQKSSQAPKLLFHYYDKDFNNEADTPDNFQSRRPNTSFCFLDIRSPGLGDTAMYLCATSRDGDSNSYNSPLHFGNGTRLTVT.